The next 5 T cell receptor beta chains were all read from a single sample in a study of OX40 agonist ivuxolimab in advanced cancers. Sequencing was performed with immunoSEQ multiplex PCR; in TCRdb, only in-frame clones are kept and a portion is missing. The data contain 65,000 to 80,000 clones, about four fifths of them singletons. Source: CD4+ or CD8+ T cells sorted from blood, taken in a trial of the OX40 agonist ivuxolimab. The receptors were sampled from an adult with an advanced solid tumor such as melanoma, head and neck, liver or kidney cancer.

This chain links TRBV6-5 with TRBJ2-2, with D unresolved. There are 15 residues in the CDR3. V lost 2 bases, J lost 3 bases, and 10 bases lay in between. Looked up from germline, CDR1 is MNHEY and CDR2 is SVGAGI. The CDR3 sequence is CASSYKGQYTGELFF. The CDR3 DNA sequence: TGTGCCAGCAGTTACAAGGGCCAGTACACCGGGGAGCTGTTTTTT.

This chain links TRBV7-3 with TRBJ2-3; D may be TRBD2 (5 bases). Trimming left V 0 bases short and J 2 bases short, with 21 bases between. The CDR3 runs 19 residues. CDR1 and CDR2 from the germline V gene are SGHTA and FQGTGA. The CDR3 DNA reads as TGTGCCAGCAGCTTAACCCCCCTCTCGAACCGGGGTGCCACAGATACGCAGTATTTT. Translation gives CASSLTPLSNRGATDTQYF.

J is TRBJ1-2 and V is TRBV4-3; 8 bases map to TRBD1. The germline CDR1 and CDR2 sequences are LGHNA and YSLEER. CDR3 length: 15 residues. V shed 1 base, J shed 3 bases, and the junction held 4 bases outside the gene matches. This CDR3 reads CASSQGQGIYYGYTF. The CDR3 DNA reads TGCGCCAGCAGCCAAGGACAGGGGATATACTATGGCTACACCTTC.

The chain links TRBV5-1 to TRBJ2-6; tentatively, D is TRBD1 (6 bases). The germline V and J ends were trimmed by 6 bases and 4 bases, with 20 bases remaining between them. This CDR3 comprises 17 residues. Germline V lookup: CDR1 SGHRS, CDR2 YFSETQ. In DNA, the CDR3 is TGCGCCAGCAAAGAGGGGGACCCTCTCGGGGGGGCCAACGTCCTGACTTTC. As protein: CASKEGDPLGGANVLTF.

This clone has a handful of counts. The chain has TRBV5-6 and TRBJ2-7, with D perhaps assigned TRBD1 or TRBD2 (5 bases each). The V end lost 0 bases, the J end lost 12 bases, and 13 bases lay between the germline ends. Germline V gene lookup returns CDR1 SGHDT and CDR2 YYEEEE. The CDR3 loop spans 12 amino acids. The CDR3 bases are TGTGCCAGCAGCTTGGTAGGACACAGCGGGTACTTC. Encoded protein: CASSLVGHSGYF.